These 32 T cell receptor beta chains were all obtained from the same sample, sequenced in a study of T cell repertoires in cytomegalovirus infection. One entry per CDR3 protein results from TCRdb running MiXCR on the reads. This table has hundreds of thousands of distinct CDR3 sequences, about 17% appearing once. Sequenced material: PBMCs. The receptors shown here come from a human donor in good health (CMV status not recorded). Some clones in this sample may be carry-over from other donors' samples.

This clonotype was observed a handful of times. This chain connects TRBV20-1 to TRBJ1-2; 7 nucleotides line up with TRBD1. V was pared by 0 bases and J by 5 bases, with 6 bases of the junction left unmatched. The CDR3 runs to 14 residues. Germline V gene sequence: CDR1 DFQATT, CDR2 SNEGSKA (reference sequence). CDR3 in DNA: TGCAGTGCTAGAGAGACAGGGTCGGGGTATGGCTACACCTTC. It codes for CSARETGSGYGYTF.

This clonotype was recorded at least ten times. V and J are TRBV6-5 and TRBJ2-7; 7 bases map to TRBD1. After removal of 5 bases from V and 5 bases from J, the junction contained 9 bases not matched to a gene. This CDR3 region has 14 residues. From germline, CDR1 is MNHEY and CDR2 SVGAGI. CDR3 amino acids: CASSPRMGQNEQYF. For the CDR3, the DNA is TGTGCCAGCAGTCCTCGAATGGGACAGAACGAGCAGTACTTC.

The chain combines TRBV29-1 with TRBJ2-3; no firm D call. Deletions cut 4 bases from V and 3 bases from J, with 11 bases between. Germline V gives CDR1 SQVTM, CDR2 ANQGSEA. The CDR3 has 13 amino acids. DNA for the CDR3: TGCAGCGTTGGACATCGTGGGACAGATACGCAGTATTTT. Encoded protein: CSVGHRGTDTQYF.

The V and J genes are TRBV7-9 and TRBJ2-1, with 10 nucleotides matching TRBD1. CDR3 length: 16 residues. The junction had 11 bases not matched to a gene; V was cut back by 7 bases and J by 5 bases. The germline V gene has CDR1 SEHNR and CDR2 FQNEAQ (reference sequence). The DNA for the CDR3 is TGTGCCAGCATCCCGCAGGACAGGGGGAAGAACAATGAGCAGTTCTTC. Protein sequence: CASIPQDRGKNNEQFF. Together with reference TRBV7-9 and TRBJ2-1, the CDR3 gives the full variable domain: DTGVSQNPRHKITKRGQNVTFRCDPISEHNRLYWYRQTLGQGPEFLTYFQNEAQLEKSRLLSDRFSAERPKGSFSTLEIQRTEQGDSAMYLCASIPQDRGKNNEQFFGPGTRLTVL.

Only a few counts were recorded for this clonotype. J is TRBJ1-5 and V is TRBV20-1, with TRBD1 as a possible D gene (5 bases). Germline V lookup: CDR1 DFQATT, CDR2 SNEGSKA (reference sequence). CDR3 length: 12 amino acids. Trimming removed 3 bases at V and 5 bases at J, with 8 bases between. CDR3 amino acids: CSASGGDQPQHF. CDR3 nucleotide sequence: TGCAGTGCTAGTGGGGGGGATCAGCCCCAGCATTTT.

As to this clonotype: A read error may be the cause here, since a much bigger clone is one base away. The V gene is TRBV7-2, the J gene TRBJ2-5; the D gene is possibly TRBD2 (6 bases). V lost 1 base to trimming and J lost 5 bases, with 14 bases between them. The CDR3 sequence is 15 residues long. CDR1 is SGHTA, CDR2 FQGNSA, per germline. The CDR3 bases are TGTGCCAGCAGCTTAGTCGGTTCCCGGGAGGAGACCCAGTACTTC. Its protein is CASSLVGSREETQYF.

CDR3 bases: TGTGCCAGCAGTTACTTGACAGCCGACTACGAGCAGTACTTC. Protein: CASSYLTADYEQYF. This chain connects TRBV6-5 to TRBJ2-7; possibly TRBD1 for D (5 bases). This CDR3 has 14 amino acids. CDR1 MNHEY and CDR2 SVGAGI come from the germline V gene. The V gene lost 1 base and the J gene lost 3 bases, with 10 bases spanning the gap.

This clonotype has only a few counts. The J gene is TRBJ2-5, the V gene TRBV11-2, with D tentatively TRBD2 (7 bases). The CDR3 is 15 amino acids. Looked up from germline, CDR1 is SGHAT and CDR2 is FQNNGV. V was pared by 4 bases and J by 5 bases, with 17 bases between. The CDR3 reads CASSSATGGRETQYF. CDR3 DNA sequence: TGTGCCAGCAGCTCGGCCACGGGGGGCAGGGAGACCCAGTACTTC.

This clonotype was seen a few times. The CDR3 spells CASSQEWLGGIQYF. In nucleotides, the CDR3 is TGCGCCAGCAGCCAAGAATGGCTGGGCGGCATTCAGTACTTC. The rearrangement uses TRBV4-1 and TRBJ2-4; D is unresolved. The CDR3 runs to 14 residues. Trimming left V 0 bases short and J 9 bases short, with 12 bases between. CDR1 is MGHRA and CDR2 is YSYEKL in the germline V gene.

The rearrangement joins TRBV7-9 to TRBJ1-1; D might be TRBD1 (5 bases). The V end lost 6 bases, the J end lost 3 bases, and 20 bases lay between the germline ends. The CDR3 has 16 amino acids. Germline CDR1 is SEHNR and CDR2 is FQNEAQ (reference sequence). The CDR3 DNA is TGTGCCAGCAGTTATCCGAGGGGTTCTTTGGACACTGAAGCTTTCTTT. Its protein product is CASSYPRGSLDTEAFF.

This clonotype was observed at least ten times. V is TRBV7-2 and J is TRBJ2-1; the D gene could be TRBD1 or TRBD2 (7 bases each). Trimming took off 5 bases at V and 1 base at J, with 27 bases between the two ends. The CDR3 consists of 20 residues. The V gene's germline CDR1 is SGHTA and CDR2 FQGNSA. Written as DNA, the CDR3 is TGTGCCAGCAGCCCCAGGGGGGGGAACTCCGGGGGATTATCCTACAATGAGCAGTTCTTC. Translation: CASSPRGGNSGGLSYNEQFF.

This clonotype was recorded a few times. V gene TRBV11-1 combines with J gene TRBJ1-6; D is undetermined. V lost 2 bases, J lost 4 bases, and 6 bases lay in between. This CDR3 comprises 14 residues. From germline, CDR1 is SGHAT and CDR2 FQDESV (reference sequence). DNA for the CDR3: TGTGCCAGCAGCTTACTACAGTATAATTCACCCCTCCACTTT. Translation: CASSLLQYNSPLHF. Combining the CDR3 with reference TRBV11-1 and TRBJ1-6 gives the whole variable domain EAEVAQSPRYKITEKSQAVAFWCDPISGHATLYWYRQILGQGPELLVQFQDESVVDDSQLPKDRFSAERLKGVDSTLKIQPAELGDSAMYLCASSLLQYNSPLHFGNGTRLTVT.

There are a few counts of this clonotype. V and J are TRBV29-1 and TRBJ2-3; the D gene is possibly TRBD1 (6 bases). CDR1 is SQVTM and CDR2 is ANQGSEA in the germline V gene. The CDR3 spans 13 residues. V was pared by 7 bases and J by 8 bases, with 19 bases between. For the CDR3, the DNA is TGCAGCGCCCGAACCCAGGGGACGGGTACGCAGTATTTT. Translation gives CSARTQGTGTQYF.

This clonotype has a count of ten or more. The chain carries TRBV7-2 and TRBJ2-1; 13 nucleotides agree with TRBD2. Trimming at V came to 4 bases and at J to 8 bases, leaving 5 bases not matched to a gene. Germline V gene sequence: CDR1 SGHTA, CDR2 FQGNSA. This CDR3 spans 15 amino acids. CDR3 loop: CASSSTSGGADEQFF. In DNA, the CDR3 is TGTGCCAGCAGCTCTACTAGCGGGGGGGCGGATGAGCAGTTCTTC.

This clonotype was detected ten times or more. The chain is built from TRBV6-1 and TRBJ2-3, with 11 bases matching TRBD2. From germline, CDR1 is MNHNS and CDR2 SASEGT. Trimming removed 6 bases from V and 1 base from J; junction bases left unmatched: 6. The length of the CDR3 is 16 residues. CDR3 coding DNA: TGTGCCAGCAGAAAACGACTAGCGGGGCGCACAGATACGCAGTATTTT. Its protein product is CASRKRLAGRTDTQYF.

This chain connects TRBV5-5 to TRBJ2-2; unclear D gene. The CDR3 length is 12 residues. V lost 2 bases and J 7 bases, leaving 6 bases between the germline ends. Germline CDR1 is SGHKS and CDR2 is YYEKEE (reference sequence). The CDR3 reads CASSFSDGELFF. The CDR3 DNA reads as TGTGCCAGCAGCTTTTCGGACGGGGAGCTGTTTTTT.

This clonotype was found a few times. The chain combines TRBV29-1 with TRBJ1-1, with D possibly being TRBD1 (5 bases). Germline CDR1 SQVTM, CDR2 ANQGSEA. V lost 4 bases, J lost 3 bases, and 6 bases lay in between. This CDR3 has 11 amino acids. This chain's CDR3 is CSVGGDTEAFF. The CDR3 bases are TGCAGCGTTGGAGGGGACACTGAAGCTTTCTTT.

There are many counts of this clonotype. The rearrangement uses TRBV7-9 and TRBJ2-7; 8 bases fit TRBD1. The J segment lost 3 bases and the V segment lost 5 bases, leaving 12 bases of the junction unmatched. Germline V gene sequence: CDR1 SEHNR, CDR2 FQNEAQ (reference sequence). This CDR3 has 16 amino acids. CDR3 DNA sequence: TGTGCCAGCAGCACCTTAATGACAGGGGCTCGCTACGAGCAGTACTTC. It specifies CASSTLMTGARYEQYF. Based on the CDR3 plus reference TRBV7-9 and TRBJ2-7, the full variable domain is DTGVSQNPRHKITKRGQNVTFRCDPISEHNRLYWYRQTLGQGPEFLTYFQNEAQLEKSRLLSDRFSAERPKGSFSTLEIQRTEQGDSAMYLCASSTLMTGARYEQYFGPGTRLTVT.

The chain is built from TRBV7-2 and TRBJ2-7, with D hard to call. V lost 3 bases and J lost 3, with 6 bases in between. The length of the CDR3 is 12 residues. The germline V gene has CDR1 SGHTA and CDR2 FQGNSA. This CDR3 is CASSFRNYEQYF. The CDR3 DNA is TGTGCCAGCAGCTTCCGGAACTACGAGCAGTACTTC.

The sample holds many counts of this clonotype. The rearrangement uses TRBV28 and TRBJ2-4, with TRBD1 identical over 8 bases. Trimming at V came to 3 bases and at J to 5 bases, leaving 12 bases not matched to a gene. CDR3 length: 17 amino acids. Germline CDR1 reads MDHEN; CDR2 reads SYDVKM. CDR3 amino acids: CASSFLFPDRGENIQYF. The DNA of the CDR3 is TGTGCCAGCAGTTTCTTGTTCCCTGACAGGGGAGAAAACATTCAGTACTTC.

The chain links TRBV7-9 to TRBJ1-3; D uncertain. Trimming took off 4 bases at V and 0 bases at J, with 7 bases between the two ends. The germline V gene encodes CDR1 SEHNR and CDR2 FQNEAQ (reference sequence). This CDR3 has 14 residues. The CDR3 spells CASSSYLSGNTIYF. The CDR3 bases are TGTGCCAGCAGCTCTTATCTCTCTGGAAACACCATATATTTT.

This clonotype was recorded many times. Here the CDR3 reads CSATPAREGIGQPQHF. CDR3 bases: TGCAGTGCTACCCCGGCGAGGGAAGGGATAGGTCAGCCCCAGCATTTT. The gene calls are TRBV20-1 and TRBJ1-5; D call uncertain. Germline loops: CDR1 DFQATT, CDR2 SNEGSKA (reference sequence). The CDR3 loop spans 16 amino acids. The V end was cut by 4 bases, the J end by 6 bases, with 22 bases between.

This clonotype was detected only a few times. The rearrangement joins TRBV12-3 or TRBV12-4 to TRBJ1-1; no reliable D call. Between the trimmed V and J ends, which lost 6 bases and 8 bases, there was a span of 10 bases. There are 11 residues in the CDR3. The CDR3 loop reads CASSLTAEAFF. In DNA, the CDR3 is TGTGCCAGCAGCCTGACGGCGGAAGCTTTCTTT.

V gene TRBV7-2 combines with J gene TRBJ1-5; 7 positions match TRBD1. CDR3 length equals 13 residues. J was trimmed by 11 bases and V by 4 bases; bases with no gene match: 8. The germline V gene encodes CDR1 SGHTA and CDR2 FQGNSA. CDR3: CASSSQNRGSQHF. CDR3 nucleotide sequence: TGTGCCAGCAGCTCCCAGAACAGGGGTTCCCAGCATTTT.

This clonotype was detected a few times. The chain combines TRBV6-6 with TRBJ2-1, with TRBD1 identical over 10 bases. This CDR3 is 16 amino acids long. CDR1 is MNHNY and CDR2 is SVGAGI in the germline V gene (reference sequence). The trim removed 6 bases at V and 3 bases at J, leaving 8 bases unmatched. The CDR3 sequence: CASRSDRDRGYNEQFF. CDR3 nucleotide sequence: TGTGCCAGCAGATCGGACCGGGACAGGGGCTACAATGAGCAGTTCTTC.

This clonotype has at least ten counts. This chain joins TRBV7-2 and TRBJ1-2, with TRBD1 identical over 11 bases. With V trimmed by 5 bases and J by 8 bases, 4 bases remained unmatched. CDR1 and CDR2 (germline): SGHTA, FQGNSA. CDR3 length: 13 amino acids. The CDR3 sequence: CASSTGTGGGYTF. CDR3 nucleotide sequence: TGTGCCAGCAGCACCGGGACAGGGGGAGGCTACACCTTC.

This clonotype has more than one count but fewer than ten. The chain carries TRBV6-5 and TRBJ2-6; 10 bases match TRBD1. The germline CDR1 and CDR2 sequences are MNHEY and SVGAGI. V lost 8 bases to trimming and J lost 3 bases; unmatched junction nucleotides: 7. This CDR3 is 16 amino acids long. DNA for the CDR3: TGTGCCAGCGGGACAGGGGAGCAAGTTGGGGCCAACGTCCTGACTTTC. As protein: CASGTGEQVGANVLTF.

The chain couples TRBV10-3 to TRBJ1-1; perhaps TRBD1 as D (6 bases). This CDR3 comprises 15 residues. The V and J ends lost 2 bases and 3 bases respectively, with 13 bases between them. CDR1 and CDR2 (germline): ENHRY, SYGVKD. This CDR3 is CAISERQVGYTEAFF. The CDR3 nucleotides are TGTGCCATCAGTGAGAGACAGGTTGGGTACACTGAAGCTTTCTTT.

This rearrangement joins TRBV7-3 to TRBJ1-4, with D unresolved. This CDR3 region has 15 residues. The V end lost 3 bases, the J end lost 3 bases, and 11 bases lay between the germline ends. Germline CDR1 and CDR2: SGHTA and FQGTGA. The CDR3 region has the DNA TGTGCCAGCAGCTTCCTGGGTAGTGCTAATGAAAAACTGTTTTTT. The encoded protein is CASSFLGSANEKLFF.

This clonotype was seen a few times. The chain joins TRBV7-6 to TRBJ2-5; the D gene is possibly TRBD2 (6 bases). The V and J ends lost 5 bases and 2 bases respectively, with 9 bases between them. Germline lookup yields CDR1 SGHVS and CDR2 FNYEAQ. The CDR3 runs to 13 residues. The CDR3 loop is CASSGTFQETQYF. The CDR3 region has the DNA TGTGCCAGCAGCGGGACTTTTCAAGAGACCCAGTACTTC.

The rearrangement links TRBV10-3 to TRBJ1-1, with D hard to call. The germline gives CDR1 ENHRY, CDR2 SYGVKD. V was shortened by 10 bases and J by 0 bases, with 9 bases between the two germline ends. CDR3 size: 12 residues. CDR3 sequence reads: CATTDMNTEAFF. The CDR3 DNA reads TGTGCCACCACAGACATGAACACTGAAGCTTTCTTT.

This clonotype was detected ten times or more. V and J are TRBV6-5 and TRBJ2-1; D unresolved. CDR3 length equals 16 residues. Trimming removed 2 bases at V and 5 bases at J, with 16 bases between. Germline values: CDR1 MNHEY, CDR2 SVGAGI. CDR3 nucleotides: TGTGCCAGCAGTTACAGGGCTCTAGTGAGTAACAATGAGCAGTTCTTC. Its protein product is CASSYRALVSNNEQFF.